This T cell receptor (beta chain) was captured by sequencing in a study of shared clonotypes between healthy human individuals. This table comes from immunoSEQ multiplex PCR, and its TCRdb copy is limited to in-frame clones, with some not included. The sample includes roughly 640,000 clones, about 74% of them seen just once. Germline assignment: CDR1 LNHNV and CDR2 YYDKDF (reference sequence). V was shortened by 0 bases and J by 2 bases, with 18 bases between the two germline ends. The CDR3 length is 18 residues. Sequencing was done on a sample of memory CD4+ T cells sorted from blood. As to subset: CD45RA-negative fraction. J is TRBJ2-3 and V is TRBV15, with D possibly TRBD2 on 5 matching bases. This sequence was found in a woman aged 30 to 39 in good health. For the CDR3, the DNA is TGTGCCACCAGCAGAGATTTTTACAGCGGAAGCGACACAGATACGCAGTATTTT. Translated, it gives CATSRDFYSGSDTDTQYF.